The clone carrying this T cell receptor (beta chain) has a handful of counts. What it binds is unknown. This sample is drawn from a study of T cells in Graves' hyperthyroidism and ophthalmopathy. This CDR3 spans 15 amino acids. In germline, CDR1 is LGHDT, CDR2 YNNKEL (reference sequence). The V and J ends lost 0 bases and 7 bases, in that order; junction bases with no gene match: 7. Overall study results and limits: A model built on 13 V-J features separated ophthalmopathy from stable hyperthyroidism. Most thyroid clonotypes with frequency above 0.001 were detected in blood.

Regions amplified from RNA transcripts were the TCR beta CDR3 regions. TCR CDR3 underwent first-round RT-PCR with the HTBI primer set. TCRdb re-derived calls from the multiplex PCR reads in MiXCR, one entry per CDR3 protein. The profile shows a few hundred thousand distinct CDR3 sequences, approximately 13% of them singletons. A patient was excluded if there was uncontrolled infection, other autoimmune disease, pregnancy or lactation. Diagnosis relied on clinical symptoms, serum thyroxine and TRAb, thyroid ultrasound and orbital computed tomography. The rearrangement joins TRBV3-1 to TRBJ2-3, with 7 bases identical to TRBD1. Specimen: blood. This receptor was identified in a man aged 25-45 years with Graves' hyperthyroidism that later progressed to Graves' ophthalmopathy. The CDR3 reads CASSQDPIQGNTQYF. In DNA form, the CDR3 reads TGTGCCAGCAGCCAAGACCCTATACAGGGGAATACGCAGTATTTT.